The 23 T cell receptor beta chains below come from one sample, sequenced in a study of blood T cell repertoires in COVID-19. Produced via immunoSEQ multiplex PCR; TCRdb's table is partial and in-frame only. This table has hundreds of thousands of clones, approximately 83% appearing once. Sequencing was performed on peripheral blood. Receptors were obtained from a woman in her 30s with COVID-19, enrolled during active disease.

The sample holds one count of this clone. The chain carries TRBV30 and TRBJ1-3; D remains ambiguous. Germline CDR1 GTSNPN, CDR2 SVGIG (reference sequence). This CDR3 is built from 15 residues. The germline V and J ends were trimmed by 1 base and 0 bases, with 10 bases remaining between them. DNA of the CDR3: TGTGCCTGGAGTGAAACAGCCCGCTCTGGAAACACCATATATTTT. Its protein product is CAWSETARSGNTIYF.

V is TRBV3-1 (or the pseudogene TRBV3-2) and J is TRBJ2-6; 8 positions match TRBD1. This CDR3 contains 20 residues. Germline V CDR1 and CDR2: LGHDT, YNNKEL (reference sequence). Trimming at V came to 3 bases and at J to 0 bases, leaving 13 bases not matched to a gene. In nucleotides, the CDR3 is TGTGCCAGCAGCCACGATCCAGGGGGCGTGGGGGACTCTGGGGCCAACGTCCTGACTTTC. Its translation is CASSHDPGGVGDSGANVLTF.

V is TRBV19 and J is TRBJ2-2; 9 bases match TRBD1. V shed 5 bases and J 2 bases; nucleotides not matched to a gene: 6. CDR1 is LNHDA, CDR2 SQIVND, per germline (reference sequence). This CDR3 region has 16 residues. CDR3 sequence: CASSWDRAPNTGELFF. For the CDR3, the DNA is TGTGCCAGTAGTTGGGACAGGGCACCCAACACCGGGGAGCTGTTTTTT.

Note on this clone: This sample also contains other DNA sequences that code for the same CDR3. V and J are TRBV7-9 and TRBJ2-7; possible D gene TRBD1, 6 bases. Trimming cost V 1 base and J 2 bases, with 6 bases left between them. The germline CDR1 and CDR2 sequences are SEHNR and FQNEAQ (reference sequence). The CDR3 extends over 13 amino acids. The CDR3 nucleotides read TGTGCCAGCAGCTTAGACAGGGCCTACGAGCAGTACTTC. Residues: CASSLDRAYEQYF.

This clone has just one count. V gene TRBV7-9 combines with J gene TRBJ2-1; tentative D call: TRBD1 (5 bases). The CDR3 is 14 residues long. Germline values: CDR1 SEHNR, CDR2 FQNEAQ (reference sequence). The V end was cut by 2 bases, the J end by 1 base, with 6 bases between. CDR3 amino acids: CASSLPGSYNEQFF. The CDR3, as DNA: TGTGCCAGCAGCTTACCAGGGTCCTACAATGAGCAGTTCTTC.

The CDR3 protein is CAWSGQFTDTQYF. Here the CDR3 DNA reads TGTGCCTGGAGTGGACAGTTCACAGATACGCAGTATTTT. This sequence joins TRBV30 and TRBJ2-3; D might be TRBD1 (5 bases). V shed 1 base and J shed 2 bases, with 7 bases lying between them. This CDR3 spans 13 amino acids. CDR1 is GTSNPN, CDR2 SVGIG, per germline (reference sequence).

V gene TRBV6-6 combines with J gene TRBJ2-3; tentative D call: TRBD2 (5 bases). V was clipped by 7 bases and J by 4 bases, with 12 bases between them. This CDR3 comprises 13 residues. The germline gives CDR1 MNHNY, CDR2 SVGAGI (reference sequence). The CDR3, as DNA: TGTGCCAGCAAACTACGGGGAGCAGATACGCAGTATTTT. Its protein is CASKLRGADTQYF.

The chain links TRBV6-2 or TRBV6-3 to TRBJ2-2, with unresolved D. V shed 5 bases and J shed 5 bases, with 15 bases lying between them. The germline gives CDR1 MNHEY, CDR2 SVGEGT. The CDR3 spans 15 residues. CDR3 loop: CASSTLGLGTGELFF. CDR3 DNA sequence: TGTGCCAGCAGTACCCTCGGCCTAGGTACCGGGGAGCTGTTTTTT.

The chain employs TRBV27 and TRBJ2-5; 8 bases agree with TRBD1. This CDR3 is 15 amino acids long. The V and J ends lost 6 bases and 5 bases, in that order; junction bases with no gene match: 11. The germline gives CDR1 MNHEY, CDR2 SMNVEV (reference sequence). Here the CDR3 reads CASRNRQGSIETQYF. The DNA for the CDR3 is TGTGCCAGCAGAAATCGACAGGGGAGTATTGAGACCCAGTACTTC.

The rearrangement links TRBV27 to TRBJ2-1; 8 positions agree with TRBD2. CDR1 is MNHEY, CDR2 SMNVEV, per germline (reference sequence). This CDR3 has 16 amino acids. The V and J ends lost 8 bases and 7 bases, in that order; junction bases with no gene match: 16. CDR3: CASSWGFGRDTNEQFF. The CDR3 nucleotides read TGTGCCAGCTCCTGGGGATTCGGGAGGGACACGAATGAGCAGTTCTTC.

This chain uses TRBV28 with TRBJ2-5; possibly TRBD2 for D (5 bases). The CDR3 covers 15 residues. Germline loops: CDR1 MDHEN, CDR2 SYDVKM. Trimming stripped 5 bases from V and 1 base from J, with 14 bases between. The CDR3 DNA is TGTGCCAGCAGTCCACTGACCGGGGTCCAAGAGACCCAGTACTTC. As protein: CASSPLTGVQETQYF.

The chain has TRBV19 and TRBJ2-3; the D gene is possibly TRBD2 (6 bases). The V and J ends lost 3 bases and 11 bases respectively, with 21 bases between them. This CDR3 spans 15 amino acids. Germline CDR1 LNHDA, CDR2 SQIVND (reference sequence). Here the CDR3 DNA reads TGTGCCAGTAGTATGTTTCTAGCGAGCGAGACTGGGCAGTATTTT. Amino acids: CASSMFLASETGQYF.

V gene TRBV28 combines with J gene TRBJ2-5; TRBD2 is a possible D gene (7 bases). The V end lost 6 bases, the J end lost 2 bases, and 19 bases lay between the germline ends. Looked up from germline, CDR1 is MDHEN and CDR2 is SYDVKM. CDR3 length equals 16 residues. CDR3 in DNA: TGTGCCAGCAGCCGAATGGGGAGGGGGGATCAAGAGACCCAGTACTTC. This codes for CASSRMGRGDQETQYF.

This chain links TRBV7-8 with TRBJ1-1; 11 bases fit TRBD1. In germline, CDR1 is SGHVS, CDR2 FQNEAQ. With 2 bases clipped from V and 8 bases from J, the junction kept 4 bases outside the gene matches. This CDR3 has 14 residues. CDR3 protein: CASSLFGQGAEAFF. Here the CDR3 DNA reads TGTGCCAGCAGCTTATTTGGACAGGGGGCGGAAGCTTTCTTT. The full variable domain, with the rest looked up from reference TRBV7-8 and TRBJ1-1, is GAGVSQSPRYKVAKRGQDVALRCDPISGHVSLFWYQQALGQGPEFLTYFQNEAQLDKSGLPSDRFFAERPEGSVSTLKIQRTQQEDSAVYLCASSLFGQGAEAFFGQGTRLTVV.

This clone was recorded only once. This chain links TRBV5-4 with TRBJ2-2, with a tentative D call TRBD1 (6 bases). V shed 0 bases and J shed 5 bases, with 11 bases lying between them. Germline CDR1 SGHNT, CDR2 YYREEE (reference sequence). The CDR3 has 15 residues. The CDR3 spells CASSLDQGSTGELFF. CDR3 sequence (DNA): TGTGCCAGCAGCTTGGATCAGGGGTCAACCGGGGAGCTGTTTTTT.

The V and J genes are TRBV14 and TRBJ2-1, with 9 bases that match TRBD2. Per the germline V gene, CDR1 is SGHDN and CDR2 is FVKESK. This CDR3 contains 16 residues. The trim removed 4 bases at V and 4 bases at J, leaving 8 bases unmatched. The CDR3 DNA follows: TGTGCCAGCAGCCCGCTAGGACTAGCGCGTTACAATGAGCAGTTCTTC. Translated, it gives CASSPLGLARYNEQFF.

The chain carries TRBV7-9 and TRBJ2-3, with 7 bases identical to TRBD1. Trimming at V came to 5 bases and at J to 1 base, leaving 6 bases not matched to a gene. Per germline, CDR1 SEHNR and CDR2 FQNEAQ (reference sequence). This CDR3 is built from 15 residues. Written as DNA, the CDR3 is TGTGCCAGCAGCCTCTGGGACAGTCGCACAGATACGCAGTATTTT. Its protein product is CASSLWDSRTDTQYF.

V gene TRBV6-4 combines with J gene TRBJ2-1, with TRBD2 identical over 7 bases. The CDR3 has 16 residues. Trimming took 1 base from V and 8 from J; bases not matched to a gene: 11. The germline V gene encodes CDR1 MRHNA and CDR2 SNTAGT. The DNA for the CDR3 is TGTGCCAGCAGTGACTTAGGGACTACAGATATCGATGAGCAGTTCTTC. Translated: CASSDLGTTDIDEQFF.

CDR3 coding DNA: TGTGCCAGCAGCTTCTCTAGCGGGGGTTACAATGAGCAGTTCTTC. Its translation: CASSFSSGGYNEQFF. The rearrangement joins TRBV7-2 to TRBJ2-1, with TRBD2 identical over 10 bases. The CDR3 is 15 residues long. V was clipped by 3 bases and J by 4 bases; unmatched bases: 3. The germline gives CDR1 SGHTA, CDR2 FQGNSA.

The chain is built from TRBV5-1 and TRBJ2-3, with 16 nucleotides matching TRBD2. In germline, CDR1 is SGHRS, CDR2 YFSETQ. The J segment lost 4 bases and the V segment lost 4 bases, leaving 9 bases of the junction unmatched. The CDR3 sequence is 18 residues long. The CDR3 loop is CASSPGLAGGPLSDTQYF. CDR3 nucleotide sequence: TGCGCCAGCAGCCCGGGACTAGCGGGAGGGCCCTTGTCAGATACGCAGTATTTT. The whole variable domain, remainder taken from reference TRBV5-1 and TRBJ2-3, is KAGVTQTPRYLIKTRGQQVTLSCSPISGHRSVSWYQQTPGQGLQFLFEYFSETQRNKGNFPGRFSGRQFSNSRSEMNVSTLELGDSALYLCASSPGLAGGPLSDTQYFGPGTRLTVL.

This rearrangement joins TRBV6-4 to TRBJ2-1, with 13 bases matching TRBD2. Unmatched junction bases numbered 7, after V lost 4 bases and J lost 10 bases. CDR1 MRHNA and CDR2 SNTAGT come from the germline V gene. The CDR3 contains 15 residues. CDR3 coding DNA: TGTGCCAGCAGTGCTACTAGCGGGGGGGGCGGCGAGCAGTTCTTC. Translation gives CASSATSGGGGEQFF.

The chain has TRBV5-4 and TRBJ2-2, with 11 bases identical to TRBD2. Germline V gene lookup returns CDR1 SGHNT and CDR2 YYREEE (reference sequence). V lost 0 bases, J lost 7 bases, and 8 bases stayed unmatched. The CDR3 is made up of 17 amino acids. CDR3 DNA: TGTGCCAGCAGCTTGGGTATAGCGGGAGGGCCTAACGGGGAGCTGTTTTTT. Translation: CASSLGIAGGPNGELFF.

The chain uses TRBV18 and TRBJ2-1; TRBD1 aligns across 7 bases. CDR1 and CDR2 from the germline V gene are KGHSH and LQKENI. V was clipped by 3 bases and J by 8 bases; unmatched bases: 4. The CDR3 spans 13 residues. The CDR3 reads CASSPLGGHEQFF. The CDR3 nucleotides are TGTGCCAGCTCACCCCTAGGGGGCCATGAGCAGTTCTTC.